This T cell receptor beta chain was obtained from a study of blood T cell repertoires in COVID-19 (dated by TCRdb to 2020 to 2022). Background for the entire study: Samples from collaborators originated in the United States, Italy and Spain and spanned both the acute and convalescent phases of COVID-19. The prospective study material was composed of cDNA or gDNA derived from T cells, B-cell-depleted T cells, or PBMCs. The dataset comprised deeply sampled blood TCRbeta repertoires from subjects exposed to, actively infected with, or recovered from COVID-19. The repertoires were released in a freely available public database intended as a resource for research on the immune response to SARS-CoV-2. The samples were drawn from two sources: the first 160 participants of the ongoing ImmuneRACE study, and 1,200 or so subjects contributed by 6 global collaborators. Sample metadata almost always included a de-identified subject ID, COVID-19 status, age in years and sex. Where HLA class I and class II types were available, the types were taken from metadata supplied by the sample provider, not from assay-based typing.

Based on the germline V gene, the CDR1 and CDR2 sequences are MDHEN and SYDVKM. The trim is 2 bases for V and 6 bases for J, with a gap of 16 bases between the germline ends. The CDR3 spans 15 residues, from the cysteine through the phenylalanine. The read is trimmed to its CDR3 DNA, 45 bases read in frame from base 1. The collaborating institutions used their own protocols to collect whole blood in K2EDTA tubes. For TCRbeta analysis, collaborator samples were shipped as frozen whole blood, as isolated PBMCs, or as DNA extracted from either sample type. TCRbeta CDR3 regions were amplified from genomic DNA using the immunoSEQ Assay, a bias-controlled multiplex PCR. The original methods were these. Nucleated cell counts per sample were estimated from amplification of reference gene primers within the assay. Sequence reads were collapsed and filtered to measure the absolute abundance of every unique TCRbeta CDR3 rearrangement. For each sample, productive Simpson clonality was calculated as the square root of Simpson's diversity index across productive rearrangements. Imported from immuneACCESS, the table was reduced by TCRdb to in-frame sequences with V and J called. These copies leave out some clones; in studies compared against another copy, an unresolved V gene accounts for under half, and the cause of the remainder is not known. V and J calls and clone size are given by that table; D and trimming were obtained from the DNA. The sample profile shows 60,000 to 65,000 clones; 76% of them were found once. The ten largest make up 50% of the sample.

Concerning this clone: Which antigen it targets is not known. The input lacks base qualities; no much larger clone sits a single base away.

Study-wide conclusions, independent of this receptor: How much clinical and demographic metadata was included differed by source and by participant, and the metadata was provided uncurated.

The source is a woman of 80 years or more with acute or convalescent COVID-19. Recombination linked TRBV28 to TRBJ2-5; the D region possibly corresponds to TRBD2 (6 bases align). Sample: peripheral blood. For the CDR3, the sequence is CASSLSTRGIKTQYF. Here is the DNA: TGTGCCAGCAGTTTAAGCACCCGGGGGATAAAGACCCAGTACTTC.